These 24 T cell receptor beta chains were sequenced from one sample in a study of T-cell reconstitution after alpha-beta-depleted transplantation in children listed by TCRdb under 2016. The research as a whole found: Over subsequent months, a decline in hyperexpanded clone frequencies was noted, and after one year, T-cell counts and TCRbeta diversity were mostly ascribed to newly produced T cells.

These TCRs are of unknown antigen specificity. Library preparation was by PCR. Sequencing was performed on an Illumina HiSeq 2500. Molecular barcoding was employed in the preparation of TCR libraries, with unique molecular identifiers being used to normalize TCRbeta repertoire quantification. TCRdb took the public reads, trimmed them with fastp at Q25, ran MiXCR for clone calling and kept in-frame beta chains. One record per CDR3 amino acid sequence lists the most common genes and DNA. The sample has hundreds of thousands of distinct CDR3 sequences on record, around 7.1% of them singletons. The ten biggest clones cover around 10% of the sample. The treatment or condition tag for this specimen amounts to: allogeneic hematopoietic cell transplantation with graft depleted of TCRalphabeta T cells and CD19 B cells. The source was peripheral blood, collected 360 days after TCRalphabeta/CD19-depleted stem cell transplant. Receptors were obtained from a female patient aged 2 to 10 who had a stem cell transplant for Fanconi anemia, so the T cells may come from the graft donor.

As for this clonotype: A read error may be the cause here, since a much bigger clone is one base away. The chain links TRBV9 to TRBJ2-3; 10 bases fit TRBD2. Germline CDR1 reads SGDLS; CDR2 reads YYNGEE. The CDR3 totals 17 residues. The CDR3 nucleotides read TGTGCCGGCAGCGACTTTAGCGGGGGGCCGGTCACAGATACGCAGTATTTT. The encoded protein is CAGSDFSGGPVTDTQYF.

This clonotype has at least ten counts. The chain has TRBV7-2 and TRBJ2-2, with 9 positions matching TRBD1. This CDR3 spans 15 amino acids. The germline gives CDR1 SGHTA, CDR2 FQGNSA. Germline trimming cut 5 bases from V and 5 bases from J; bases unmatched to any gene: 6. CDR3 nucleotides: TGTGCCAGCAGCCCACAGGGGGCGCAAACCGGGGAGCTGTTTTTT. Amino acids: CASSPQGAQTGELFF.

Ten or more counts support this clonotype. The chain links TRBV12-3 or TRBV12-4 to TRBJ2-1, with 9 bases identical to TRBD1. This CDR3 region has 14 residues. J was trimmed by 6 bases and V by 6 bases; bases with no gene match: 6. This CDR3 is CASRPGQGSNEQFF. Here the CDR3 DNA reads TGTGCCAGCAGACCGGGACAGGGAAGCAATGAGCAGTTCTTC.

This clonotype was counted ten times or more. The J gene is TRBJ1-1, the V gene TRBV5-5; D is unresolved. Between the trimmed V and J ends, which lost 2 bases and 8 bases, there was a span of 13 bases. The length of the CDR3 is 13 residues. Germline CDR1 and CDR2: SGHKS and YYEKEE (reference sequence). In DNA, the CDR3 is TGTGCCAGCAGCTTAGGCGACACCTCAGAAGCTTTCTTT. Its protein is CASSLGDTSEAFF.

This clonotype occurred many times. The chain carries TRBV6-1 and TRBJ2-7; TRBD2 might be the D (6 bases). V lost 5 bases and J 2 bases, leaving 16 bases between the germline ends. Germline CDR1 MNHNS, CDR2 SASEGT. The CDR3 runs to 15 residues. The CDR3 is CASSKQRTKTYEQYF. DNA for the CDR3: TGTGCCAGCAGTAAACAGAGGACTAAGACCTACGAGCAGTACTTC.

In its sample, this clonotype was seen a few times. The rearrangement uses TRBV7-2 and TRBJ1-2, with D perhaps TRBD1 (5 bases). CDR3 length equals 16 residues. The germline V and J ends were trimmed by 1 base and 2 bases, with 14 bases remaining between them. Germline V gene lookup returns CDR1 SGHTA and CDR2 FQGNSA. CDR3 nucleotides: TGTGCCAGCAGCTTAGTGGGACGGCTCTTAAACTATGGCTACACCTTC. Its translation: CASSLVGRLLNYGYTF.

This clonotype was seen at least ten times. The chain combines TRBV3-1 with TRBJ2-5; D uncertain. This CDR3 has 13 residues. CDR1 LGHDT and CDR2 YNNKEL come from the germline V gene (reference sequence). The germline V and J ends were trimmed by 6 bases and 4 bases, with 12 bases remaining between them. The CDR3 here is CASRSKLGETQYF. DNA for the CDR3: TGTGCCAGCAGGAGTAAACTCGGAGAGACCCAGTACTTC.

The table lists this clonotype with many counts. V usage is TRBV12-3 or TRBV12-4 and J usage is TRBJ1-1; D is uncertain. Deletions cut 5 bases from V and 1 base from J, with 17 bases between. CDR3 length equals 16 residues. The CDR3 region is CASSRAGRGPNTEAFF. CDR3 sequence (DNA): TGTGCCAGCAGTCGCGCTGGCAGAGGACCGAACACTGAAGCTTTCTTT.

The sample holds many counts of this clonotype. The chain joins TRBV5-6 to TRBJ2-7, with D perhaps assigned TRBD1 or TRBD2 (6 bases each). Germline V gene lookup returns CDR1 SGHDT and CDR2 YYEEEE. The CDR3 length is 15 residues. Trimming removed 0 bases from V and 2 bases from J, with 12 bases in between. The CDR3 bases are TGTGCCAGCAGCTTGGCCGGGGGCAGAACCTACGAGCAGTACTTC. It specifies CASSLAGGRTYEQYF. Filled out from reference TRBV5-6 and TRBJ2-7, the complete variable domain reads DAGVTQSPTHLIKTRGQQVTLRCSPKSGHDTVSWYQQALGQGPQFIFQYYEEEERQRGNFPDRFSGHQFPNYSSELNVNALLLGDSALYLCASSLAGGRTYEQYFGPGTRLTVT.

This clonotype was detected a few times. This sequence joins TRBV11-2 and TRBJ2-3; tentatively, D is TRBD2 (6 bases). The germline V gene encodes CDR1 SGHAT and CDR2 FQNNGV. CDR3 size: 16 residues. V lost 4 bases and J lost 2, with 16 bases in between. The CDR3, as DNA: TGTGCCAGCAGCTCCTACCCGGGACTTGACACAGATACGCAGTATTTT. Translation gives CASSSYPGLDTDTQYF.

This chain uses TRBV6-2 or TRBV6-3 with TRBJ2-5; D is unresolved. V was shortened by 2 bases and J by 4 bases, with 17 bases between the two germline ends. CDR3 size: 16 residues. Germline CDR1 reads MNHEY; CDR2 reads SVGEGT. CDR3 DNA: TGTGCCAGCAGTTACGACCCGGGCCCTTCGAGAGAGACCCAGTACTTC. As protein: CASSYDPGPSRETQYF.

The chain combines TRBV19 with TRBJ2-5; D unclear. CDR1 LNHDA and CDR2 SQIVND come from the germline V gene (reference sequence). Trimming took 7 bases from V and 5 from J, leaving 17 bases between them. The CDR3 totals 14 residues. In nucleotides, the CDR3 is TGTGCCAGTATGGTTCGTGCCTCCGACGAGACCCAGTACTTC. Protein sequence: CASMVRASDETQYF.

This clonotype was seen ten or more times. The CDR3 DNA sequence: TGTGCCAGCAGCATCGTTCGAGGGCAGAAATCTTACACAGATACGCAGTATTTT. Residues: CASSIVRGQKSYTDTQYF. The gene calls are TRBV11-1 and TRBJ2-3; D is perhaps TRBD2 (5 bases). The CDR3 spans 18 residues. From germline, CDR1 is SGHAT and CDR2 FQDESV (reference sequence). Trimming removed 5 bases at V and 2 bases at J, with 23 bases between.

The chain joins TRBV6-1 to TRBJ2-2; a possible D gene is TRBD1 (5 bases). This CDR3 spans 14 amino acids. Trimming took 8 bases from V and 2 from J, leaving 12 bases between them. Germline CDR1 is MNHNS and CDR2 is SASEGT. In DNA form, the CDR3 reads TGTGCCAGCCTGCGACAGCCTAACACCGGGGAGCTGTTTTTT. Its protein product is CASLRQPNTGELFF.

This clonotype came up many times. The chain couples TRBV2 to TRBJ2-1; no firm D call. Looked up from germline, CDR1 is SNHLY and CDR2 is FYNNEI. The CDR3 sequence is 13 residues long. The V and J ends lost 1 base and 6 bases respectively, with 7 bases between them. The CDR3 here is CASSEETFNEQFF. The CDR3 coding sequence is TGTGCCAGCAGTGAAGAGACTTTCAATGAGCAGTTCTTC. The complete variable domain, with remaining parts taken from reference TRBV2 and TRBJ2-1, reads EPEVTQTPSHQVTQMGQEVILRCVPISNHLYFYWYRQILGQKVEFLVSFYNNEISEKSEIFDDQFSVERPDGSNFTLKIRSTKLEDSAMYFCASSEETFNEQFFGPGTRLTVL.

The sample holds many counts of this clonotype. The chain recombines TRBV20-1 with TRBJ2-7, with 7 positions matching TRBD2. The J segment lost 5 bases and the V segment lost 5 bases, leaving 9 bases of the junction unmatched. Germline assignment: CDR1 DFQATT and CDR2 SNEGSKA (reference sequence). The CDR3 runs to 13 residues. CDR3: CSADRGAGDEQYF. DNA for the CDR3: TGCAGTGCTGACCGTGGGGCGGGAGACGAGCAGTACTTC.

This clonotype showed up just a few times. This chain links TRBV27 with TRBJ1-4, with a tentative D call TRBD1 (6 bases). The CDR3 extends over 15 amino acids. Between the trimmed V and J ends, which lost 3 bases and 4 bases, there was a span of 12 bases. In germline, CDR1 is MNHEY, CDR2 SMNVEV (reference sequence). CDR3 coding DNA: TGTGCCAGCAGTTTCGACGGACAGTTTAATGAAAAACTGTTTTTT. It encodes CASSFDGQFNEKLFF.

V and J are TRBV3-1 and TRBJ2-2; 12 bases fit TRBD2. This CDR3 is 16 amino acids long. Germline loops: CDR1 LGHDT, CDR2 YNNKEL (reference sequence). Trimming at V came to 4 bases and at J to 7 bases, leaving 7 bases not matched to a gene. This CDR3 is CASSLLAGGQVGELFF. As DNA, the CDR3 is TGTGCCAGCAGCCTTCTAGCGGGGGGGCAGGTCGGGGAGCTGTTTTTT. The whole variable domain, filled in from reference TRBV3-1 and TRBJ2-2, reads DTAVSQTPKYLVTQMGNDKSIKCEQNLGHDTMYWYKQDSKKFLKIMFSYNNKELIINETVPNRFSPKSPDKAHLNLHINSLELGDSAVYFCASSLLAGGQVGELFFGEGSRLTVL.

This clonotype was counted many times. This chain uses TRBV2 with TRBJ2-2; 10 positions match TRBD1. The junction had 2 bases not matched to a gene; V was cut back by 6 bases and J by 4 bases. The CDR3 loop spans 14 amino acids. Per the germline V gene, CDR1 is SNHLY and CDR2 is FYNNEI. The CDR3 coding sequence is TGTGCCAGCAGGGGACAGGGGTTCACCGGGGAGCTGTTTTTT. Translated: CASRGQGFTGELFF.

This clonotype was counted only a few times. The chain recombines TRBV5-1 with TRBJ1-4; TRBD1 is a possible D gene (5 bases). This CDR3 region has 15 residues. V shed 6 bases and J shed 3 bases, with 15 bases lying between them. Per the germline V gene, CDR1 is SGHRS and CDR2 is YFSETQ. As DNA, the CDR3 is TGCGCCAGCAACGAAGCGGGGCTAGCTAATGAAAAACTGTTTTTT. It is translated as CASNEAGLANEKLFF.

This clonotype came up a few times. This chain joins TRBV5-1 and TRBJ2-5; D uncertain. With 5 bases removed from V and 5 bases from J, the gap between germline ends came to 22 bases. Germline V gene lookup returns CDR1 SGHRS and CDR2 YFSETQ. This CDR3 region has 16 residues. In DNA, the CDR3 is TGCGCCAGCAGTTCCGATATCTGGGGTGTTGGGGAGACCCAGTACTTC. As protein: CASSSDIWGVGETQYF.

This clonotype was seen a few times. The V and J genes are TRBV5-1 and TRBJ1-2, with TRBD1 as a possible D gene (5 bases). V lost 7 bases to trimming and J lost 4 bases, with 26 bases between them. CDR1 and CDR2 (germline): SGHRS, YFSETQ. The CDR3 is made up of 17 amino acids. The DNA of the CDR3 is TGCGCCAGCGCCTCAATCCTTGGGACCGCTTCTTTCTATGGCTACACCTTC. Translation: CASASILGTASFYGYTF.

J is TRBJ1-2 and V is TRBV10-3; D is unclear. V was shortened by 10 bases and J by 1 base, with 7 bases between the two germline ends. There are 11 residues in the CDR3. The germline gives CDR1 ENHRY, CDR2 SYGVKD. The CDR3 sequence: CATQLNYGYTF. CDR3 coding DNA: TGTGCCACACAGCTTAACTATGGCTACACCTTC.

The sample holds many counts of this clonotype. The chain couples TRBV20-1 to TRBJ2-5, with D tentatively TRBD2 (7 bases). The germline V and J ends were trimmed by 1 base and 5 bases, with 17 bases remaining between them. The CDR3 loop spans 15 amino acids. Germline CDR1 and CDR2: DFQATT and SNEGSKA (reference sequence). CDR3 region: CSARVGGGAVETQYF. The CDR3 nucleotides read TGCAGTGCTAGAGTTGGAGGGGGGGCCGTGGAGACCCAGTACTTC.